The 24 T cell receptor beta chains below all came from one sample that was sequenced in a study of blood T cell repertoires in COVID-19. Clones were read by immunoSEQ multiplex PCR, and TCRdb kept only the in-frame ones, dropping some. The data show roughly 150,000 clones, around 81% seen once. Sequencing was done on a sample of peripheral blood. The source of these receptors is a man between 65 and 80 years old with active or convalescent COVID-19.

The V gene is TRBV7-2, the J gene TRBJ1-2, with a possible D match to TRBD1 (5 bases). The V end was cut by 7 bases, the J end by 2 bases, with 11 bases between. Germline V gene lookup returns CDR1 SGHTA and CDR2 FQGNSA. CDR3 length equals 13 residues. The CDR3 protein is CASNRGGNYGYTF. CDR3 DNA: TGTGCCAGCAACCGGGGGGGGAACTATGGCTACACCTTC.

The gene calls are TRBV10-3 and TRBJ2-1; a possible D gene is TRBD2 (6 bases). CDR1 ENHRY and CDR2 SYGVKD come from the germline V gene. Trimming shortened V by 4 bases and J by 5 bases, and 15 bases separated the two germline ends. This CDR3 has 15 amino acids. The CDR3 region is CAISGSGRDHNEQFF. The CDR3 region has the DNA TGTGCCATCAGTGGTTCAGGGCGGGACCACAATGAGCAGTTCTTC.

The chain employs TRBV28 and TRBJ2-5, with 10 bases identical to TRBD2. The length of the CDR3 is 15 residues. Germline-derived CDR1 and CDR2 are MDHEN and SYDVKM. With V trimmed by 11 bases and J by 2 bases, 11 bases remained unmatched. The CDR3 DNA reads TGTGCCGGCCGCCGGAGCGGGAGGGCTCAAGAGACCCAGTACTTC. Its protein product is CAGRRSGRAQETQYF.

The chain employs TRBV30 and TRBJ1-1; unclear D gene. This CDR3 contains 13 residues. CDR1 is GTSNPN, CDR2 SVGIG, per germline (reference sequence). Trimming cost V 0 bases and J 0 bases, with 5 bases left between them. CDR3 sequence (DNA): TGTGCCTGGAGTGTAACAATGAACACTGAAGCTTTCTTT. Protein product: CAWSVTMNTEAFF.

The chain employs TRBV15 and TRBJ1-2; the D gene is possibly TRBD1 (5 bases). Per the germline V gene, CDR1 is LNHNV and CDR2 is YYDKDF (reference sequence). This CDR3 comprises 15 residues. V was cut by 3 bases and J by 8 bases, with 19 bases left in between. The CDR3 here is CATSRQRQPGGGYTF. The CDR3 nucleotides read TGTGCCACCAGCAGGCAAAGACAGCCGGGTGGCGGCTACACCTTC.

The rearrangement links TRBV24-1 to TRBJ1-1; TRBD1 matches 8 bases. This CDR3 is 17 amino acids long. V was clipped by 3 bases and J by 3 bases; unmatched bases: 11. Germline V gene lookup returns CDR1 KGHDR and CDR2 SFDVKD. The CDR3 here is CATSDDRQGAGYTEAFF. As DNA, the CDR3 is TGTGCCACCAGTGATGATCGGCAGGGGGCTGGTTACACTGAAGCTTTCTTT.

V usage is TRBV15 and J usage is TRBJ1-2, with 9 bases identical to TRBD1. V lost 6 bases to trimming and J lost 2 bases; unmatched junction nucleotides: 4. CDR1 and CDR2 (germline): LNHNV, YYDKDF (reference sequence). CDR3 length equals 14 residues. In nucleotides, the CDR3 is TGTGCCACCAGTCCCGGGACAGGGAACTATGGCTACACCTTC. Amino acids: CATSPGTGNYGYTF. Variable domain in full (rest from reference TRBV15 and TRBJ1-2): DAMVIQNPRYQVTQFGKPVTLSCSQTLNHNVMYWYQQKSSQAPKLLFHYYDKDFNNEADTPDNFQSRRPNTSFCFLDIRSPGLGDTAMYLCATSPGTGNYGYTFGSGTRLTVV.

CDR3 bases: TGTGCCAGCAGCTTGGGACTAGCGGGAGCAAACCCTAACACAGATACGCAGTATTTT. It encodes CASSLGLAGANPNTDTQYF. V and J are TRBV5-5 and TRBJ2-3; 12 bases align to TRBD2. The length of the CDR3 is 19 residues. With 0 bases clipped from V and 2 bases from J, the junction kept 10 bases outside the gene matches. CDR1 and CDR2 (germline): SGHKS, YYEKEE (reference sequence).

This chain connects TRBV6-6 to TRBJ1-5, with 10 positions matching TRBD1. V dropped 5 bases and J dropped 4; count of bases not matched to a gene: 5. CDR3 length: 15 residues. The germline CDR1 and CDR2 sequences are MNHNY and SVGAGI (reference sequence). The CDR3 coding sequence is TGTGCCAGCAGTGACAGGGGGCGACGGAATCAGCCCCAGCATTTT. Translating it yields CASSDRGRRNQPQHF.

V is TRBV19 and J is TRBJ2-1; D call uncertain. Germline loops: CDR1 LNHDA, CDR2 SQIVND (reference sequence). Trimming left V 8 bases short and J 4 bases short, with 6 bases between. This CDR3 has 11 amino acids. The CDR3, as DNA: TGTGCCAGTTCGAGGTACAATGAGCAGTTCTTC. Translated, it gives CASSRYNEQFF.

The chain carries TRBV6-5 and TRBJ2-3; weak D call: TRBD2 (6 bases). CDR3 length equals 15 residues. The germline CDR1 and CDR2 sequences are MNHEY and SVGAGI. Trimming cost V 8 bases and J 0 bases, with 15 bases left between them. CDR3 region: CASAGKSVSTDTQYF. DNA of the CDR3: TGTGCCAGCGCGGGGAAGAGTGTGAGCACAGATACGCAGTATTTT.

The chain has TRBV4-1 and TRBJ1-1, with D perhaps TRBD1 (6 bases). The germline V and J ends were trimmed by 9 bases and 4 bases, with 30 bases remaining between them. The CDR3 has 18 amino acids. Looked up from germline, CDR1 is MGHRA and CDR2 is YSYEKL. Here the CDR3 DNA reads TGCGCCAGTACCACAGCGGCAGGGGTTGCCCGACATAGCACTGAAGCTTTCTTT. Residues: CASTTAAGVARHSTEAFF.

Remarks on this clone: An end of the junction does not agree with germline; a read error may underlie this. The chain couples TRBV19 to TRBJ2-1; 8 positions agree with TRBD2. Germline lookup yields CDR1 LNHDA and CDR2 SQIVND (reference sequence). The CDR3 consists of 15 residues. The CDR3 coding sequence is TGTGCCAGTAGTGTTTCTAGCGGGCCGGGCAATGGGCAGTTCTTC. This sequence encodes CASSVSSGPGNGQFF.

In this sample, this clone turned up a few times. The CDR3 region has the DNA TGTGCCAGCAGCCTTCCGACAGCGTCCACTGAAGCTTTCTTT. Protein sequence: CASSLPTASTEAFF. This chain links TRBV3-1 (or the pseudogene TRBV3-2) with TRBJ1-1; a possible D gene is TRBD1 (5 bases). Trimming pared 4 bases from V and 4 bases from J, leaving 13 bases between. The germline gives CDR1 LGHDT, CDR2 YNNKEL (reference sequence). The CDR3 spans 14 residues.

The V gene is TRBV18, the J gene TRBJ1-5, with a possible D match to TRBD1 (5 bases). Deletions cut 1 base from V and 8 bases from J, with 9 bases between. The CDR3 consists of 13 residues. Germline CDR1 reads KGHSH; CDR2 reads LQKENI. The chain's CDR3 is CASSPQGFEPQHF. CDR3 DNA sequence: TGTGCCAGCTCACCACAGGGGTTTGAGCCCCAGCATTTT.

This chain joins TRBV7-9 and TRBJ2-7; 7 positions agree with TRBD2. The germline gives CDR1 SEHNR, CDR2 FQNEAQ (reference sequence). This CDR3 is built from 17 residues. V shed 7 bases and J 1 base; nucleotides not matched to a gene: 16. The CDR3 is CASNPSTGRGGSYEQYF. CDR3 DNA: TGTGCCAGCAACCCCTCTACTGGCCGCGGGGGTTCCTACGAGCAGTACTTC.

The chain combines TRBV5-6 with TRBJ2-4; D is possibly TRBD1 (6 bases). The V end was cut by 5 bases, the J end by 5 bases, with 14 bases between. The CDR3 is 14 residues long. The germline gives CDR1 SGHDT, CDR2 YYEEEE. The CDR3 is CASRPTGPQNIQYF. CDR3 sequence (DNA): TGTGCCAGCAGACCGACAGGACCCCAAAACATTCAGTACTTC.

The chain combines TRBV28 with TRBJ2-7; no clear D. Germline V lookup: CDR1 MDHEN, CDR2 SYDVKM. V was pared by 5 bases and J by 3 bases, with 8 bases between. The CDR3 is 12 residues long. The CDR3 DNA reads as TGTGCCAGCAGTCTTCAGGACTACGAGCAGTACTTC. This translates into CASSLQDYEQYF.

The rearrangement uses TRBV6-2 or TRBV6-3 and TRBJ2-4; 11 bases map to TRBD2. Germline CDR1 is MNHEY and CDR2 is SVGEGT. This CDR3 comprises 16 residues. J gave up 4 bases and V 5 bases, and 7 bases lay outside the gene matches. CDR3 DNA: TGTGCCAGCAGTGTAGGGGCTAGCGGGAGGAAAAACATTCAGTACTTC. As protein: CASSVGASGRKNIQYF.

This clone was observed a single time. The gene calls are TRBV25-1 and TRBJ1-1; TRBD1 agrees at 7 bases. This CDR3 has 15 amino acids. Per the germline V gene, CDR1 is MGHDK and CDR2 is SYGVNS. V dropped 5 bases and J dropped 4; count of bases not matched to a gene: 10. The CDR3 region is CASSSPTGILTEAFF. The CDR3 DNA reads TGTGCCAGCAGTTCCCCGACAGGGATTCTCACTGAAGCTTTCTTT. The entire variable domain, with the rest obtained from reference TRBV25-1 and TRBJ1-1, is as follows: EADIYQTPRYLVIGTGKKITLECSQTMGHDKMYWYQQDPGMELHLIHYSYGVNSTEKGDLSSESTVSRIRTEHFPLTLESARPSHTSQYLCASSSPTGILTEAFFGQGTRLTVV.

The chain is built from TRBV3-1 (or the pseudogene TRBV3-2) and TRBJ2-7; TRBD1 aligns across 8 bases. CDR1 LGHDT and CDR2 YNNKEL come from the germline V gene (reference sequence). The CDR3 spans 15 residues. Trimming at V came to 1 base and at J to 0 bases, leaving 2 bases not matched to a gene. CDR3 DNA sequence: TGTGCCAGCAGCCAAGTGGGACAGGTCTCCTACGAGCAGTACTTC. Protein: CASSQVGQVSYEQYF.

V and J are TRBV7-9 and TRBJ2-5; D might be TRBD1 (6 bases). There are 14 residues in the CDR3. Germline CDR1 is SEHNR and CDR2 is FQNEAQ (reference sequence). Deletions cut 5 bases from V and 2 bases from J, with 12 bases between. DNA for the CDR3: TGTGCCAGCAGCCCGGACAGATATCAAGAGACCCAGTACTTC. Protein sequence: CASSPDRYQETQYF.

The chain joins TRBV5-4 to TRBJ1-1, with TRBD1 matching 9 bases. Unmatched junction bases numbered 5, after V lost 4 bases and J lost 1 base. Germline CDR1 reads SGHNT; CDR2 reads YYREEE (reference sequence). CDR3 length: 15 amino acids. CDR3 sequence: CASSLGTGSNTEAFF. The CDR3 DNA sequence: TGTGCCAGCAGCCTCGGGACAGGGTCGAACACTGAAGCTTTCTTT.

The V call is TRBV11-2, the J call TRBJ2-5, with D perhaps TRBD1 (5 bases). Deletions cut 5 bases from V and 1 base from J, with 14 bases between. Per germline, CDR1 SGHAT and CDR2 FQNNGV. The CDR3 sequence is 15 residues long. Here the CDR3 reads CASSPQGTFQETQYF. The DNA for the CDR3 is TGTGCCAGCAGCCCCCAGGGCACCTTCCAAGAGACCCAGTACTTC.